This is a list of T cell receptor beta chains from one sample in a study of post-analysis software for immune sequencing data. TCRdb reprocessed the PCR reads with MiXCR, giving one entry per CDR3 protein. The profile shows about 820,000 distinct CDR3 sequences, around 53% of them singletons. Sequencing input: blood. The receptor set was obtained from a girl aged 5 to 17 with multiple sclerosis. The CDR3 runs from the conserved cysteine through the conserved F or W. The order of the fields is J gene, clone size, V gene, D gene, CDR3 DNA, CDR3 protein. D genes are given only for firm matches. Only part of the rows carry a size: once, few, many, or a class if the clone is expanded.

J: TRBJ2-7; size: .; V: TRBV12-3/TRBV12-4; D: .; DNA: TGTGCCAGCAGCCTCGACAACTACGGGCAGTACTTC; CDR3: CASSLDNYGQYF
J: TRBJ2-1; size: .; V: TRBV27; D: TRBD2; DNA: TGTGCCAGCAGTCCAGTGGTCTACAGCGGGAGGGAGCAGTTCTTC; CDR3: CASSPVVYSGREQFF
J: TRBJ2-6; size: .; V: TRBV6-6; D: .; DNA: TGTGCCAGCAGTTACGGCGGTGGAGGGGCCAACGTCCTGACTTTC; CDR3: CASSYGGGGANVLTF
J: TRBJ2-7; size: few; V: TRBV5-1; D: TRBD2; DNA: TGCGCCAGCAGCTTGGGTACTAGCGGGAGGGCCTCCCCCTACGAGCAGTACTTC; CDR3: CASSLGTSGRASPYEQYF
J: TRBJ2-5; size: few; V: TRBV6-6; D: .; DNA: TGTGCCAGCGGAAACGATTTAGAGACCCAGTACTTC; CDR3: CASGNDLETQYF
J: TRBJ2-1; size: few; V: TRBV20-1; D: TRBD2; DNA: TGCAGTGCCCAGCGGGAGTTATATGAGCAGTTCTTC; CDR3: CSAQRELYEQFF
J: TRBJ2-1; size: .; V: TRBV12-3/TRBV12-4; D: .; DNA: TGTGCCAGCACTCCACTCCACATCTGGGGATCCTACAATGAGCAGTTCTTC; CDR3: CASTPLHIWGSYNEQFF
J: TRBJ2-3; size: few; V: TRBV15; D: TRBD2; DNA: TGTGCCACCAGGGTTGGCGGGAGATCAGATACGCAGTATTTT; CDR3: CATRVGGRSDTQYF
J: TRBJ2-1; size: .; V: TRBV20-1; D: .; DNA: TGCAGTGCTAGAGTGGCTAAAATCCGGTATGGCCAAGTGGAGCAGTTCTTC; CDR3: CSARVAKIRYGQVEQFF
J: TRBJ2-7; size: few; V: TRBV20-1; D: TRBD1; DNA: TGCAGTGCTCTCTCACAGGGGGTCAGTTCCTACGAGCAGTACTTC; CDR3: CSALSQGVSSYEQYF
J: TRBJ1-2; size: .; V: TRBV12-3/TRBV12-4; D: TRBD1; DNA: TGTGCCAGCAGGACAGGGGGCGCAAGCTATGGCTACACCTTC; CDR3: CASRTGGASYGYTF
J: TRBJ1-1; size: .; V: TRBV5-1; D: .; DNA: TGCGCCAGCAGCCCGGGGGTTGGGGTGAACACTGAAGCTTTCTTT; CDR3: CASSPGVGVNTEAFF
J: TRBJ1-1; size: few; V: TRBV12-3/TRBV12-4; D: .; DNA: TGTGCCAGCAGGCAACACAGTGTGAACACTGAAGCTTTCTTT; CDR3: CASRQHSVNTEAFF
J: TRBJ2-7; size: .; V: TRBV20-1; D: .; DNA: TGCAGTGCGCCCGTGGGGACCCTCTACGAGCAGTACTTC; CDR3: CSAPVGTLYEQYF
J: TRBJ1-4; size: .; V: TRBV29-1; D: TRBD1; DNA: TGCAGCGTTCTCGCAAGGGGGCGCCTGGCAACTAATGAAAAACTGTTTTTT; CDR3: CSVLARGRLATNEKLFF
J: TRBJ1-1; size: .; V: TRBV19; D: TRBD1; DNA: TGTGCCAGTAGTACGACAGGGATTAACACTGAAGCTTTCTTT; CDR3: CASSTTGINTEAFF
J: TRBJ2-3; size: .; V: TRBV27; D: .; DNA: TGTGCCAGCAGCACCCTCCCGGGGGCAGGCACAGATACGCAGTATTTT; CDR3: CASSTLPGAGTDTQYF
J: TRBJ1-2; size: .; V: TRBV6-5; D: .; DNA: TGTGCCAGCAGCCGAGACAGCGCGAGGGGCTACACCTTC; CDR3: CASSRDSARGYTF
J: TRBJ2-7; size: .; V: TRBV5-5; D: TRBD1; DNA: TGTGCCAGCAGCCCCCACCGAAGGACAGGGACACGCTACGAGCAGTACTTC; CDR3: CASSPHRRTGTRYEQYF
J: TRBJ2-7; size: many; V: TRBV5-1; D: .; DNA: TGCGCCAGCAGCACGGACTACGAGCAGTACTTC; CDR3: CASSTDYEQYF